The 23 T cell receptor beta chains reported below all come from one sample, sequenced in a study of blood T cell repertoires in COVID-19. TCRdb keeps only in-frame clones here, not all; method: immunoSEQ multiplex PCR. The profile covers under 300,000 clones, with more than 60% appearing a single time and about 4% taken by the ten largest. Sequencing used peripheral blood. Receptor source: a woman in her 40s with active or convalescent COVID-19.

The chain links TRBV3-1 (or the pseudogene TRBV3-2) to TRBJ2-3; 7 bases align to TRBD1. In germline, CDR1 is LGHDT, CDR2 YNNKEL (reference sequence). V shed 5 bases and J 6 bases; nucleotides not matched to a gene: 5. There are 13 residues in the CDR3. The chain's CDR3 is CASSFNRGDTQYF. CDR3 sequence (DNA): TGTGCCAGCAGCTTCAACAGGGGCGATACGCAGTATTTT.

The chain carries TRBV23-1 and TRBJ2-7; 8 bases line up with TRBD1. TRBV23-1 belongs to the ORF category, with a function that is uncertain. This CDR3 comprises 15 residues. The V and J ends lost 2 bases and 1 base, in that order; junction bases with no gene match: 4. Here the CDR3 DNA reads TGCGCCAGCAGTCAACTGACAGGGGTTTCCTACGAGCAGTACTTC. It encodes CASSQLTGVSYEQYF.

This chain connects TRBV27 to TRBJ1-4, with TRBD1 matching 8 bases. Germline V lookup: CDR1 MNHEY, CDR2 SMNVEV (reference sequence). V dropped 6 bases and J dropped 5; count of bases not matched to a gene: 8. The CDR3 loop spans 15 amino acids. The CDR3, as DNA: TGTGCCAGCAGACGTCAGGGGGCCCTAAATGAAAAACTGTTTTTT. Its protein product is CASRRQGALNEKLFF.

The chain employs TRBV10-3 and TRBJ2-4; 8 bases agree with TRBD1. V shed 3 bases, J shed 3 bases, and the junction held 7 bases outside the gene matches. Looked up from germline, CDR1 is ENHRY and CDR2 is SYGVKD. There are 16 residues in the CDR3. This chain's CDR3 is CAISDPGGFNKNIQYF. Written as DNA, the CDR3 is TGTGCCATCAGTGACCCAGGGGGCTTTAACAAAAACATTCAGTACTTC.

The chain couples TRBV10-3 to TRBJ2-7; 8 bases are shared with TRBD1. CDR1 and CDR2 from the germline V gene are ENHRY and SYGVKD. The J segment lost 5 bases and the V segment lost 3 bases, leaving 24 bases of the junction unmatched. The CDR3 length is 20 residues. The CDR3 here is CAISERTGKGTLGSRNEQYF. For the CDR3, the DNA is TGTGCCATCAGTGAAAGGACAGGGAAAGGGACTCTAGGTAGCAGGAACGAGCAGTACTTC.

This clone occurred a few times. The V gene is TRBV18, the J gene TRBJ2-1; 9 positions agree with TRBD1. This CDR3 region has 14 residues. With 8 bases clipped from V and 8 bases from J, the junction kept 10 bases outside the gene matches. Germline assignment: CDR1 KGHSH and CDR2 LQKENI. The CDR3 loop is CASATGTGWDEQFF. The CDR3 region has the DNA TGTGCCAGCGCAACCGGGACAGGGTGGGATGAGCAGTTCTTC.

This rearrangement joins TRBV27 to TRBJ1-1, with unresolved D. Germline V gene lookup returns CDR1 MNHEY and CDR2 SMNVEV (reference sequence). V dropped 2 bases and J dropped 5 bases, with 15 bases sitting between them. This CDR3 has 15 amino acids. The CDR3 DNA reads as TGTGCCAGCAGTTTAAGACCCGGGAGGGATACTGAAGCTTTCTTT. Translating it yields CASSLRPGRDTEAFF.

This clone was counted between two and nine times. A read error may produce the germline difference seen at one junction end. The genes are TRBV5-1 and TRBJ2-7; D may be TRBD2 (6 bases). The V gene's germline CDR1 is SGHRS and CDR2 YFSETQ. The CDR3 is 12 amino acids. DNA of the CDR3: TGCGCCAGCAGCTTGGACCTCGGGACTTGGGACTTC. Its protein is CASSLDLGTWDF.

J is TRBJ1-1 and V is TRBV4-1, with D possibly TRBD1 on 6 matching bases. V was clipped by 3 bases and J by 0 bases, with 14 bases between them. Germline V gives CDR1 MGHRA, CDR2 YSYEKL. This CDR3 spans 16 amino acids. In nucleotides, the CDR3 is TGCGCCAGCAGCCAGGTACCGGGACAAGTGAACACTGAAGCTTTCTTT. Encoded protein: CASSQVPGQVNTEAFF.

The chain recombines TRBV19 with TRBJ1-4; TRBD1 might be the D (6 bases). The CDR3 is 17 residues long. The germline V gene has CDR1 LNHDA and CDR2 SQIVND (reference sequence). V was pared by 6 bases and J by 7 bases, with 24 bases between. The CDR3 protein is CASSKPLHRVEIEKLFF. Written as DNA, the CDR3 is TGTGCCAGTAGCAAACCCCTCCACAGGGTGGAGATTGAAAAACTGTTTTTT.

V gene TRBV18 combines with J gene TRBJ1-4; D not resolved. The germline V gene encodes CDR1 KGHSH and CDR2 LQKENI. The V end lost 3 bases, the J end lost 5 bases, and 7 bases lay between the germline ends. The CDR3 runs to 13 residues. The CDR3 nucleotides are TGTGCCAGCTCACCTGGTCAGAATGAAAAACTGTTTTTT. Protein product: CASSPGQNEKLFF.

This clone was seen only once. The V and J genes are TRBV11-2 and TRBJ2-5; 11 bases map to TRBD2. The J segment lost 5 bases and the V segment lost 5 bases, leaving 10 bases of the junction unmatched. Germline CDR1 SGHAT, CDR2 FQNNGV. The CDR3 is 16 residues long. The CDR3 region is CASSRGSGGVGETQYF. In DNA form, the CDR3 reads TGTGCCAGCAGCCGCGGTAGCGGGGGGGTCGGGGAGACCCAGTACTTC.

The chain couples TRBV15 to TRBJ2-3, with 11 bases lining up with TRBD2. The V gene end was trimmed by 5 bases and the J gene end by 2 bases; junction bases not matched to a gene: 9. Per germline, CDR1 LNHNV and CDR2 YYDKDF (reference sequence). The CDR3 is made up of 17 amino acids. In DNA form, the CDR3 reads TGTGCCACCAGCCAAGGTCTAGCGGGGGGTTCCACAGATACGCAGTATTTT. This translates into CATSQGLAGGSTDTQYF.

CDR3 in amino acids: CASSLAGQGSGYTF. The CDR3 bases are TGCGCCAGCAGCTTGGCCGGTCAGGGAAGTGGCTACACCTTC. This rearrangement joins TRBV5-1 to TRBJ1-2, with D possibly matching TRBD1 (5 bases). Germline values: CDR1 SGHRS, CDR2 YFSETQ. The germline V and J ends were trimmed by 0 bases and 7 bases, with 13 bases remaining between them. This CDR3 spans 14 amino acids.

The V call is TRBV30, the J call TRBJ1-5; D perhaps matches TRBD1 (6 bases). CDR1 is GTSNPN, CDR2 SVGIG, per germline (reference sequence). Deletions cut 1 base from V and 3 bases from J, with 7 bases between. There are 13 residues in the CDR3. The CDR3 nucleotides read TGTGCCTGGAGTGGACAGGACAATCAGCCCCAGCATTTT. Translated: CAWSGQDNQPQHF.

This clone was counted between two and nine times. The V call is TRBV5-1, the J call TRBJ1-1; tentatively, D is TRBD1 (6 bases). Trimming removed 4 bases from V and 1 base from J, with 14 bases in between. This CDR3 region has 15 residues. Germline CDR1 is SGHRS and CDR2 is YFSETQ. In nucleotides, the CDR3 is TGCGCCAGCAGCACGGACGGACAGCCGAACACTGAAGCTTTCTTT. Protein: CASSTDGQPNTEAFF.

The chain combines TRBV6-5 with TRBJ1-1; D perhaps matches TRBD1 (5 bases). Germline V lookup: CDR1 MNHEY, CDR2 SVGAGI. CDR3 length: 14 residues. The V gene lost 7 bases and the J gene lost 4 bases, with 16 bases spanning the gap. The CDR3 region has the DNA TGTGCCAGCACCGAAGGGCAGGGATTCACTGAAGCTTTCTTT. This sequence encodes CASTEGQGFTEAFF.

This rearrangement joins TRBV9 to TRBJ1-3; D may be TRBD1 (6 bases). Trimming removed 4 bases at V and 0 bases at J, with 11 bases between. Germline V gene lookup returns CDR1 SGDLS and CDR2 YYNGEE. This CDR3 comprises 15 residues. This CDR3 reads CASSPRTASGNTIYF. Here the CDR3 DNA reads TGTGCCAGCAGCCCCCGGACAGCCTCTGGAAACACCATATATTTT.

The table lists this clone with a count of one. V gene TRBV12-5 combines with J gene TRBJ1-1; TRBD1 matches at 8 bases. This CDR3 is 15 amino acids long. Unmatched junction bases numbered 1, after V lost 0 bases and J lost 1 base. The V gene's germline CDR1 is LGHNT and CDR2 FRNRAP. The CDR3 is CASGLVQGANTEAFF. The CDR3 bases are TGTGCTAGTGGTTTGGTTCAGGGGGCGAACACTGAAGCTTTCTTT.

The chain is built from TRBV5-1 and TRBJ1-1, with D hard to call. Per germline, CDR1 SGHRS and CDR2 YFSETQ. The CDR3 sequence is 15 residues long. V was shortened by 6 bases and J by 0 bases, with 15 bases between the two germline ends. CDR3: CASKTLAGMNTEAFF. CDR3 nucleotide sequence: TGCGCCAGCAAAACCCTCGCGGGGATGAACACTGAAGCTTTCTTT.

The chain links TRBV15 to TRBJ2-7, with D uncertain. Germline assignment: CDR1 LNHNV and CDR2 YYDKDF (reference sequence). The CDR3 runs 14 residues. V lost 2 bases to trimming and J lost 0 bases, with 8 bases between them. The CDR3 DNA follows: TGTGCCACCAGCAGATTCAAGAGCTCCTACGAGCAGTACGTC. As protein: CATSRFKSSYEQYV.

The rearrangement links TRBV18 to TRBJ1-1; D gene uncertain. CDR1 and CDR2 from the germline V gene are KGHSH and LQKENI. This CDR3 is 12 amino acids long. With 3 bases removed from V and 2 bases from J, the gap between germline ends came to 4 bases. The CDR3 nucleotides read TGTGCCAGCTCACCGGGCAACACTGAAGCTTTCTTT. It translates to CASSPGNTEAFF.

V and J are TRBV9 and TRBJ2-1, with 10 bases matching TRBD2. With V trimmed by 0 bases and J by 7 bases, 7 bases remained unmatched. CDR3 length: 16 amino acids. Germline V gene lookup returns CDR1 SGDLS and CDR2 YYNGEE. The CDR3 DNA reads as TGTGCCAGCAGCGTAGGGAGTAGCGGGGGGCTTAATGAGCAGTTCTTC. The encoded protein is CASSVGSSGGLNEQFF.